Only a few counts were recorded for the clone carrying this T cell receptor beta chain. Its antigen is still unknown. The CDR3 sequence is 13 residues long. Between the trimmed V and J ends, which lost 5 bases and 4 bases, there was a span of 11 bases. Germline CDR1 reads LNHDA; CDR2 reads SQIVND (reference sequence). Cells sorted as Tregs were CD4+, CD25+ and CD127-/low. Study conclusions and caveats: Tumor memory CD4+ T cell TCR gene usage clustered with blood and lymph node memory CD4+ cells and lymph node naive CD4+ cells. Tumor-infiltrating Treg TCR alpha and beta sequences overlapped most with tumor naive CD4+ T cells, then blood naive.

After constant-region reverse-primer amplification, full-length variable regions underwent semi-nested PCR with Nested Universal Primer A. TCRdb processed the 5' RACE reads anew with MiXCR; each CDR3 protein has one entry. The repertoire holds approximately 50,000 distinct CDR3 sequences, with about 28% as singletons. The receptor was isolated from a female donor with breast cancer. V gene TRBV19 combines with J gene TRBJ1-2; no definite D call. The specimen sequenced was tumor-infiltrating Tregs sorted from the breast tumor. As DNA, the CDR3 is TGTGCCAGTAGTGAGGTGGCTGGCTATGGCTACACCTTC. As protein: CASSEVAGYGYTF.